The rows below give T cell receptor beta chains drawn from one sample of a study of Graves' ophthalmopathy and Graves' hyperthyroidism. TCRdb redid the calling of the multiplex PCR reads with MiXCR, one entry per CDR3 protein. The data show roughly 1.1 million distinct CDR3 sequences, with approximately 35% seen just once and over 8.5% held by the top ten. Sequencing was carried out using peripheral blood or thyroid tissue (not recorded which). The receptors were gathered from an adult man with Graves' hyperthyroidism. Both conserved end residues are part of each CDR3.

v_gene	j_gene	CDR3aa
TRBV29-1	TRBJ1-4	CSVTDSSDEKLFF
TRBV2	TRBJ2-7	CAEGVPYEQYF
TRBV28	TRBJ1-1	CASSGEDRVVSTEAFF
TRBV6-6	TRBJ2-2	CASTGTGGANTGELFF
TRBV29-1	TRBJ1-4	CSVTGTGGEKLFF
TRBV7-8	TRBJ1-4	CASSPGAELFF
TRBV7-9	TRBJ1-2	CASSSPQGTGYTF
TRBV10-3	TRBJ1-6	CASSYFGPDRADSPLHF
TRBV24-1	TRBJ2-7	CATSDRAVYEQYF
TRBV20-1	TRBJ2-7	CSATRGPGQYEQYF
TRBV7-9	TRBJ2-7	CASSSPHREQYF
TRBV25-1	TRBJ1-2	CASSEVQGAYGYTF
TRBV29-1	TRBJ2-5	CSVEGYSQRQGAEETQYF
TRBV5-8	TRBJ1-2	CASSRGGQEINYGYTF
TRBV29-1	TRBJ1-1	CSAPIGGPNTEAFF
TRBV9	TRBJ1-1	CASSVDGREGNTEAFF
TRBV19	TRBJ1-1	CASSIARNTEASF
TRBV2	TRBJ1-4	CASIGGATNEKLFF
TRBV20-1	TRBJ2-7	CSARQGKDEQYF
TRBV7-9	TRBJ1-1	CASSSQRGQGGWGTEAFF
TRBV5-1	TRBJ1-2	CASSLARRDRLRLYGYTF
TRBV6-2/TRBV6-3	TRBJ2-7	CASSYRGQGGSEQYF
TRBV7-2	TRBJ2-5	CASSSRLETWETQYF
TRBV9	TRBJ1-2	CASSQNGGGYTF
TRBV10-3	TRBJ2-7	CAISESDREKQYF
TRBV20-1	TRBJ1-5	CSASLGPYRPQHF
TRBV7-4	TRBJ1-5	CASSLVSQGYNNQPQHF
TRBV11-2	TRBJ2-1	CASSLGAGPYNEQFF
TRBV29-1	TRBJ1-2	CSAAGTGMGGYTF
TRBV20-1	TRBJ2-7	CSASRTVPPYEQYF
TRBV10-1	TRBJ2-7	CASSDGTATYEQYF
TRBV7-2	TRBJ2-7	CASSLAGTGGAEQYF
TRBV3-1	TRBJ1-1	CASSQAGMNTEAFF
TRBV6-4	TRBJ1-6	CASSEGHRDGSPLHF
TRBV28	TRBJ1-5	CASNTRQVPQPQHF
TRBV29-1	TRBJ1-2	CSSDSPGNFYGYTF
TRBV20-1	TRBJ1-3	CSAHGLSSGNTIYF
TRBV6-5	TRBJ2-5	CASSSLDRAQETQYF
TRBV6-1	TRBJ2-5	CASRQGLVETQYF
TRBV7-9	TRBJ1-1	CASSPIMAGRITEAFF
TRBV7-9	TRBJ1-2	CASSLLGTGIGYTF
TRBV7-8	TRBJ1-4	CASSLPQGYNTEKLFF
TRBV10-2	TRBJ2-7	CASRDRPQEQYF